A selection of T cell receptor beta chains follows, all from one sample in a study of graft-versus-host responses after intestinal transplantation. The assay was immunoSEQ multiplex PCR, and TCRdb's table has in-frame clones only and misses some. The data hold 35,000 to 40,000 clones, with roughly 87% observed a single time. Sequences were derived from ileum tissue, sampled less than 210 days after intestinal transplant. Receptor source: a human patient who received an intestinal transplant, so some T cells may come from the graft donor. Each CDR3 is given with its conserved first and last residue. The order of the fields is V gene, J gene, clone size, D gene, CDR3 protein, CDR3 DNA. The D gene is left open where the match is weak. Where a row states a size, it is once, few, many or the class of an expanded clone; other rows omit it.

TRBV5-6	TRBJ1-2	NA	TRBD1	CASSVPGQFYGYTF	TGTGCCAGCAGCGTACCGGGACAGTTCTATGGCTACACCTTC
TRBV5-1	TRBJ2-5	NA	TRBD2	CASSLAAGGPNPYQETQYF	TGCGCCAGCAGCTTGGCAGCGGGGGGCCCTAATCCGTACCAAGAGACCCAGTACTTC
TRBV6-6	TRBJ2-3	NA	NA	CASRGTTDTQYF	TGTGCCAGCAGGGGGACAACAGATACGCAGTATTTT
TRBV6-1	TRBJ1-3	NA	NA	CASSDRDPGHPGNTIYF	TGTGCCAGCAGTGACCGCGATCCGGGCCACCCTGGAAACACCATATATTTT
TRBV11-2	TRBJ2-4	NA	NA	CASSSSLLQGGGNIQYF	TGTGCCAGCAGCTCTTCACTGCTACAGGGAGGGGGGAACATTCAGTACTTC
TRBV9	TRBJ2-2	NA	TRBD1	CASSVRDRGGTGELFF	TGTGCCAGCAGCGTACGGGACAGGGGAGGGACCGGGGAGCTGTTTTTT
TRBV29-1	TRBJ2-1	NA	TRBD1	CSVRSGQGYNEQFF	TGCAGCGTCCGGTCCGGACAGGGGTACAATGAGCAGTTCTTC
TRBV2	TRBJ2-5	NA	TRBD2	CASGWTSGGSKETQYF	TGTGCCAGCGGATGGACTAGCGGGGGGTCAAAAGAGACCCAGTACTTC
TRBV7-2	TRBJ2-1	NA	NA	CASRDYSYNEQFF	TGTGCCAGCAGGGACTACTCCTACAATGAGCAGTTCTTC
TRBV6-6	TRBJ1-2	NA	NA	CASSLGDGYTF	TGTGCCAGCAGCCTAGGGGACGGCTACACCTTC
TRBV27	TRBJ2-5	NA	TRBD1	CASSFASGGTETQYF	TGTGCCAGCAGTTTCGCCTCAGGGGGCACAGAGACCCAGTACTTC
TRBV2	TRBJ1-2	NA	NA	CASSEAPYGYTF	TGTGCCAGCAGTGAAGCGCCCTATGGCTACACCTTC
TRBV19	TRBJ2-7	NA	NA	CASSIGVNTYEQYF	TGTGCCAGTAGTATAGGTGTCAACACCTACGAGCAGTACTTC
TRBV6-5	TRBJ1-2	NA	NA	CASSLRLGRHYGYTF	TGTGCCAGCAGTCTACGACTGGGGAGGCACTATGGCTACACCTTC
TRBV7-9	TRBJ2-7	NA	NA	CASTQASEQYF	TGTGCCAGCACCCAGGCGAGCGAGCAGTACTTC
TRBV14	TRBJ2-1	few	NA	CASTGAFYNEQFF	TGTGCCAGCACGGGGGCATTCTACAATGAGCAGTTCTTC
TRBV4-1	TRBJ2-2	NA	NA	CASSPAGATGELFF	TGCGCCAGCAGCCCGGCGGGCGCGACCGGGGAGCTGTTTTTT
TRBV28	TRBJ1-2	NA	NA	CASSLGSNGYTF	TGTGCCAGCAGTTTAGGTAGTAATGGCTACACCTTC
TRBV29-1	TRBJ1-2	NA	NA	CSVLRQDYGYTF	TGCAGCGTACTCAGGCAAGACTATGGCTACACCTTC
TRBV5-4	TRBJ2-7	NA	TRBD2	CASSFAAGDYEQYF	TGTGCCAGCAGCTTCGCAGCGGGAGACTACGAGCAGTACTTC
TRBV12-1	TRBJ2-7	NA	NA	CASSSSDRGSEQYF	TGTGCCAGCAGCTCGTCGGACAGGGGGAGTGAGCAGTACTTC
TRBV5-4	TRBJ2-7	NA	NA	CASSGQSYEQYF	TGTGCCAGCAGCGGACAGTCATACGAGCAGTACTTC
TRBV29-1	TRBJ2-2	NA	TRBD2	CSVGGGITGELFF	TGCAGCGTGGGCGGGGGGATCACCGGGGAGCTGTTTTTT
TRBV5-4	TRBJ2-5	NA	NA	CASSLEGSSRETQYF	TGTGCCAGCAGCTTGGAGGGGTCTAGCAGGGAGACCCAGTACTTC
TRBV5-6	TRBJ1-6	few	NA	CASVQGNSPLHF	TGTGCCAGCGTCCAGGGAAATTCACCCCTCCACTTT
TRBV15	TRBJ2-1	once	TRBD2	CATSIPSGAYVNEQFF	TGTGCCACCAGCATTCCTAGCGGAGCGTACGTCAATGAGCAGTTCTTC
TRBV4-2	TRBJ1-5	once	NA	CASIHYSSSNQPQHF	TGTGCCAGCATCCATTATTCCAGTAGCAATCAGCCCCAGCATTTT
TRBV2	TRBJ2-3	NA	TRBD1	CASRDRADTQYF	TGTGCCAGCAGAGACAGGGCAGATACGCAGTATTTT
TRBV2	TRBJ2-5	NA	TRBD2	CASSPGLAGGRVTQYF	TGTGCCAGCAGCCCAGGACTAGCGGGGGGGCGGGTGACCCAGTACTTC
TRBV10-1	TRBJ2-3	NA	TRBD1	CASSGTGGGDTQYF	TGCGCCAGCAGTGGGACAGGGGGCGGGGATACGCAGTATTTT
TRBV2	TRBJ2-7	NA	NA	CASSELGIVYEQYF	TGTGCCAGCAGTGAACTCGGGATAGTCTACGAGCAGTACTTC
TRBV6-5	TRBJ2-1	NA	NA	CASSGSSYNEQFF	TGTGCCAGCAGCGGGAGTTCCTACAATGAGCAGTTCTTC
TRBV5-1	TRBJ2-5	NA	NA	CASSLVATQYF	TGCGCCAGCAGCTTGGTAGCGACCCAGTACTTC
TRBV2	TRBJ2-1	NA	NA	CASLRRHNEQFF	TGTGCCAGCCTCCGGCGGCACAATGAGCAGTTCTTC
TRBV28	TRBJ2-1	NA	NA	CASTQMESYNEQFF	TGTGCCAGCACCCAAATGGAGTCCTACAATGAGCAGTTCTTC
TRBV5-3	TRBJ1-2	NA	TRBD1	CARSLRTGPDYGYTF	TGTGCCAGAAGCCTAAGGACAGGGCCCGACTATGGCTACACCTTC
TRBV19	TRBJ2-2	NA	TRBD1	CASSIGRGLITGELFF	TGTGCCAGTAGTATTGGTAGGGGGCTGATCACCGGGGAGCTGTTTTTT
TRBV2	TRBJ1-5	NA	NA	CASSDSFYSNQPQHF	TGTGCCAGCAGTGACAGTTTTTATAGCAATCAGCCCCAGCATTTT
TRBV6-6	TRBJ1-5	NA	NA	CASRPTDYSNQPQHF	TGTGCCAGCAGGCCGACGGATTATAGCAATCAGCCCCAGCATTTT
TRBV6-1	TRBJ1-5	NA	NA	CASSEAPYQPQHF	TGTGCCAGCAGTGAAGCCCCCTATCAGCCCCAGCATTTT
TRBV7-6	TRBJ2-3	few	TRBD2	CASSLGLAGKDTQYF	TGTGCCAGCAGCTTAGGACTAGCGGGTAAGGATACGCAGTATTTT